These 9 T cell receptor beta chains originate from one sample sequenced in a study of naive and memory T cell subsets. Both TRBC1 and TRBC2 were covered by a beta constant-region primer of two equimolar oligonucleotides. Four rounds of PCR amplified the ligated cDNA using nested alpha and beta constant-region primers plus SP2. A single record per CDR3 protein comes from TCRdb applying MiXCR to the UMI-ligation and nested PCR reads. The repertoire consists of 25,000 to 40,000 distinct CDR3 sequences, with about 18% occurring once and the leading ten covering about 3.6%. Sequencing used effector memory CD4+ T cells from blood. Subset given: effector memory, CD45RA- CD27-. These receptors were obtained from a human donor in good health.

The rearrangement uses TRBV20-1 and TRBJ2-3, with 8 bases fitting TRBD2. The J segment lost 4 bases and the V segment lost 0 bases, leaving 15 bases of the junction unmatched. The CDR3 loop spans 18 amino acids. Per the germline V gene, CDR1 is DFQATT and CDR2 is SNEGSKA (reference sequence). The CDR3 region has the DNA TGCAGTGCTAGAGAACCCCGAGGGGGACTAGTTGTTGCAGATACGCAGTATTTT. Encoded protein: CSAREPRGGLVVADTQYF.

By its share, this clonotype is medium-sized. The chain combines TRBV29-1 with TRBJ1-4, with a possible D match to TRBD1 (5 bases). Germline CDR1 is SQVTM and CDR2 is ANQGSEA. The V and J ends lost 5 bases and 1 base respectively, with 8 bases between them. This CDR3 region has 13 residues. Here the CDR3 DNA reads TGCAGCGTTCGGGGGGAAACTAATGAAAAACTGTTTTTT. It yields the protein CSVRGETNEKLFF.

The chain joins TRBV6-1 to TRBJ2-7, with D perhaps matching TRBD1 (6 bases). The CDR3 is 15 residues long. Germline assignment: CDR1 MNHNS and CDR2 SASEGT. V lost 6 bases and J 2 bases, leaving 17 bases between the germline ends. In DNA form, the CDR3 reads TGTGCCAGCAGCGACAGGTTCCGGGGAACCTACGAGCAGTACTTC. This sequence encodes CASSDRFRGTYEQYF.

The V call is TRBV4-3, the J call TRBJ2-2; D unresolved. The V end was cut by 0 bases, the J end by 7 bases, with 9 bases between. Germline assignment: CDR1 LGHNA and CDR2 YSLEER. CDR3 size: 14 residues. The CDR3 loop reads CASSQEAMGGELFF. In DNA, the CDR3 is TGCGCCAGCAGCCAAGAGGCGATGGGCGGGGAGCTGTTTTTT.

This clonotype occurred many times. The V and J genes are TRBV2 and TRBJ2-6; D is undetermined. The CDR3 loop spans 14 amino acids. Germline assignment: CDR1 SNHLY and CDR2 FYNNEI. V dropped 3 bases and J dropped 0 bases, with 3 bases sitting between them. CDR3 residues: CASSDPSGANVLTF. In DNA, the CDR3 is TGTGCCAGCAGTGACCCCTCTGGGGCCAACGTCCTGACTTTC. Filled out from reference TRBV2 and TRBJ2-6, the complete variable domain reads EPEVTQTPSHQVTQMGQEVILRCVPISNHLYFYWYRQILGQKVEFLVSFYNNEISEKSEIFDDQFSVERPDGSNFTLKIRSTKLEDSAMYFCASSDPSGANVLTFGAGSRLTVL.

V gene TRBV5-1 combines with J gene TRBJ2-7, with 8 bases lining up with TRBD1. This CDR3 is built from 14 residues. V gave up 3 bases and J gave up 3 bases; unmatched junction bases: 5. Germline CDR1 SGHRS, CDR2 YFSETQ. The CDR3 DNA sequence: TGCGCCAGCAGCTCGGGACAGGACATCTACGAGCAGTACTTC. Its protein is CASSSGQDIYEQYF.

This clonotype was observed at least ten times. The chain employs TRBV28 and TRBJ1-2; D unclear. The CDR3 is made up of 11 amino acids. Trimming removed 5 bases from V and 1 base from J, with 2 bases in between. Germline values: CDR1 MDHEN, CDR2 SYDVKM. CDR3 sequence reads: CASSINYGYTF. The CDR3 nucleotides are TGTGCCAGCAGTATTAACTATGGCTACACCTTC.

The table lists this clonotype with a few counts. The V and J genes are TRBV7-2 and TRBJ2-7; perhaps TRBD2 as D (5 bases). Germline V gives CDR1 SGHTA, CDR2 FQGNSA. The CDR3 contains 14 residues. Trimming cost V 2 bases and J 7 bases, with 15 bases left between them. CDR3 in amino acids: CASSLSPTTGEQYF. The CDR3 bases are TGTGCCAGCAGCTTATCGCCGACTACGGGTGAGCAGTACTTC.

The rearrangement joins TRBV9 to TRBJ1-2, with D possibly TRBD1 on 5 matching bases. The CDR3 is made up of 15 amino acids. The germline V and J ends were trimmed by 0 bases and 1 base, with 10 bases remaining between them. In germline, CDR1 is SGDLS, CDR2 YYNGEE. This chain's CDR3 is CASSVGGQSNYGYTF. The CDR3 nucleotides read TGTGCCAGCAGCGTAGGGGGCCAGAGTAACTATGGCTACACCTTC.